Below, 25 T cell receptor beta chains from the same sample are listed, as sequenced in a study of vaccination effects on CD4 cells after COVID-19 (dated by TCRdb to between 2022 and 2023). The library was built by means of the immunoSEQ multiplex PCR assay. As stored in TCRdb, this immuneACCESS dataset retains in-frame rearrangements with V and J assigned. A fraction of the clones does not appear; measured against another copy, unresolved V genes explain less than half of the discrepancy, and the remainder lacks a known reason. The sample includes approximately 40,000 clones, with roughly 76% observed a single time. Around 21% of the sample is taken by the ten largest. In the ViraFEST assay, PBMC were stimulated with viral peptide pools, and TCR sequencing was then used to find antigen-specific CD4+ T cell clonotypes based on their expansion. After approximately 11 days of culture, CD4+ T cells were isolated with the EasySep CD4+ T cell isolation kit. The absence of prior SARS-CoV-2 infection in healthy vaccine recipients was confirmed by negative nucleocapsid antibodies before and after vaccination.

No antigen has been identified for these receptors. The sequencing here drew on CD4+ T cells from PBMCs cultured with SARS-CoV-2 spike peptides, taken before COVID-19 vaccination. Per the publication, the cell subset or site label means: SARS-CoV-2 spike overlapping peptide pool stimulation. The receptor source for this set is a human donor who received a COVID-19 vaccine.

The chain carries TRBV12-1 and TRBJ1-1; TRBD1, as called in the table, went unchecked against the DNA. TRBV12-1 is noted as a pseudogene. The CDR3 extends over 12 amino acids. CDR3 nucleotide sequence: TGTGCCAGCAGCTTCAGGGGGCTAGAAGCTTTCTTT. As protein: CASSFRGLEAFF.

The rearrangement uses TRBV5-8 and TRBJ1-1; TRBD1 matches 7 bases. Germline CDR1 SGHTS, CDR2 YDEGEE. Trimming cost V 2 bases and J 2 bases; bases outside gene matches: 9. CDR3 length: 16 amino acids. For the CDR3, the DNA is TGTGCCAGCAGCTTACTCCCGGGACAGAGAAACACTGAAGCTTTCTTT. Residues: CASSLLPGQRNTEAFF. The full variable domain, rest sourced from reference TRBV5-8 and TRBJ1-1, is EAGVTQSPTHLIKTRGQQATLRCSPISGHTSVYWYQQALGLGLQFLLWYDEGEERNRGNFPPRFSGRQFPNYSSELNVNALELEDSALYLCASSLLPGQRNTEAFFGQGTRLTVV.

This chain connects TRBV11-2 to TRBJ2-3; 12 nucleotides align to TRBD2. Losses at the gene ends were 4 bases for V and 4 bases for J; bases not matched to a gene: 6. Germline V gene lookup returns CDR1 SGHAT and CDR2 FQNNGV. The CDR3 is made up of 16 amino acids. CDR3 nucleotide sequence: TGTGCCAGCAGCTCCAGGACTAGCGGGGTCTCAGATACGCAGTATTTT. Translating gives CASSSRTSGVSDTQYF.

V is TRBV2 and J is TRBJ2-7, with D tentatively TRBD1 or TRBD2 (5 bases each). The V gene's germline CDR1 is SNHLY and CDR2 FYNNEI. The CDR3 runs to 14 residues. Trimming removed 6 bases from V and 2 bases from J, with 14 bases in between. CDR3 sequence reads: CASRDGTGTYEQYF. In DNA, the CDR3 is TGTGCCAGCAGAGACGGGACGGGAACCTACGAGCAGTACTTC. Full variable domain (outside the CDR3, taken from reference TRBV2 and TRBJ2-7): EPEVTQTPSHQVTQMGQEVILRCVPISNHLYFYWYRQILGQKVEFLVSFYNNEISEKSEIFDDQFSVERPDGSNFTLKIRSTKLEDSAMYFCASRDGTGTYEQYFGPGTRLTVT.

The V gene is TRBV3-1 (or the pseudogene TRBV3-2), the J gene TRBJ2-1, with TRBD2 identical over 9 bases. Germline V gene lookup returns CDR1 LGHDT and CDR2 YNNKEL (reference sequence). The junction had 3 bases not matched to a gene; V was cut back by 3 bases and J by 9 bases. There are 13 residues in the CDR3. This CDR3 reads CASSQGLAGEQFF. As DNA, the CDR3 is TGTGCCAGCAGCCAGGGACTAGCAGGTGAGCAGTTCTTC.

The chain recombines TRBV3-1 (or the pseudogene TRBV3-2) with TRBJ1-1, with TRBD1 matching over 9 bases. V dropped 0 bases and J dropped 1; count of bases not matched to a gene: 6. CDR1 is LGHDT and CDR2 is YNNKEL in the germline V gene (reference sequence). The CDR3 is 17 residues long. As DNA, the CDR3 is TGTGCCAGCAGCCAAGACCCTGGACAGGGGTGGAACACTGAAGCTTTCTTT. This translates into CASSQDPGQGWNTEAFF.

The J gene is TRBJ2-7, the V gene TRBV5-6, with 9 bases fitting TRBD2. V dropped 3 bases and J dropped 5; count of bases not matched to a gene: 6. CDR1 and CDR2 from the germline V gene are SGHDT and YYEEEE. The CDR3 contains 14 residues. The DNA of the CDR3 is TGTGCCAGCAGCTACCAGGCGGGGGGGGACGAGCAGTACTTC. Its protein is CASSYQAGGDEQYF.

This clone was picked up many times. The rearrangement uses TRBV27 and TRBJ1-5; 7 nucleotides align to TRBD1. After removal of 5 bases from V and 5 bases from J, the junction contained 15 bases not matched to a gene. The length of the CDR3 is 17 residues. In germline, CDR1 is MNHEY, CDR2 SMNVEV (reference sequence). This chain's CDR3 is CASSPLLTGMGDQPQHF. DNA for the CDR3: TGTGCCAGCAGTCCCCTCTTGACAGGGATGGGTGATCAGCCCCAGCATTTT.

The chain has TRBV27 and TRBJ2-1, with D perhaps matching TRBD1 (6 bases). CDR1 is MNHEY and CDR2 is SMNVEV in the germline V gene (reference sequence). CDR3 length: 14 residues. Trimming left V 6 bases short and J 8 bases short, with 17 bases between. CDR3 in amino acids: CASRPWGQGYEQFF. The CDR3 DNA reads TGTGCCAGCAGACCCTGGGGGCAGGGCTATGAGCAGTTCTTC.

The chain combines TRBV29-1 with TRBJ1-1, with 10 bases aligning to TRBD1. Germline V gives CDR1 SQVTM, CDR2 ANQGSEA. V shed 7 bases, J shed 9 bases, and the junction held 11 bases outside the gene matches. The CDR3 is 13 residues long. Here the CDR3 reads CSAKNPDRGKAFF. The CDR3 DNA is TGCAGCGCCAAGAACCCGGACAGGGGGAAAGCTTTCTTT.

This chain joins TRBV4-1 and TRBJ2-7; 9 nucleotides match TRBD1. The V segment lost 3 bases and the J segment 3 bases; nucleotides outside the gene matches: 6. The CDR3 runs 15 residues. Looked up from germline, CDR1 is MGHRA and CDR2 is YSYEKL. The DNA of the CDR3 is TGCGCCAGCAGCCATTCCGGGACAGGGAGCTACGAGCAGTACTTC. Its translation: CASSHSGTGSYEQYF.

This sequence joins TRBV11-3 and TRBJ2-3; D uncertain. CDR1 is SGHNT, CDR2 YENEEA, per germline. The CDR3 runs to 14 residues. V dropped 1 base and J dropped 4 bases, with 9 bases sitting between them. This CDR3 reads CASSLGRGADTQYF. CDR3 DNA sequence: TGTGCCAGCAGCTTAGGACGAGGAGCAGATACGCAGTATTTT. Full variable domain (outside the CDR3, taken from reference TRBV11-3 and TRBJ2-3): EAGVVQSPRYKIIEKKQPVAFWCNPISGHNTLYWYLQNLGQGPELLIRYENEEAVDDSQLPKDRFSAERLKGVDSTLKIQPAELGDSAVYLCASSLGRGADTQYFGPGTRLTVL.

This clone was detected once. The chain is built from TRBV28 and TRBJ1-1; 10 bases are a match to TRBD1. Germline trimming cut 5 bases from V and 4 bases from J; bases unmatched to any gene: 7. The CDR3 is 15 amino acids. Germline V CDR1 and CDR2: MDHEN, SYDVKM. This CDR3 is CASSPSRDRGTEAFF. The CDR3 region has the DNA TGTGCCAGCAGTCCGTCCCGGGACAGGGGCACTGAAGCTTTCTTT.

The V gene is TRBV15, the J gene TRBJ2-7; no reliable D call. The V gene's germline CDR1 is LNHNV and CDR2 YYDKDF (reference sequence). V gave up 0 bases and J gave up 6 bases, with 9 bases separating them. CDR3 length: 13 residues. The CDR3 DNA reads as TGTGCCACCAGCAGAGAGACGGTCTCCGAGCAGTACTTC. Amino acid sequence: CATSRETVSEQYF.

The rearrangement links TRBV28 to TRBJ1-5; the match to TRBD1 covers 7 bases. CDR1 is MDHEN and CDR2 is SYDVKM in the germline V gene. The CDR3 has 16 residues. The V gene end was trimmed by 5 bases and the J gene end by 0 bases; junction bases not matched to a gene: 7. Here the CDR3 reads CASSTLRGYSNQPQHF. DNA for the CDR3: TGTGCCAGCAGTACCCTCAGGGGGTATAGCAATCAGCCCCAGCATTTT. The full variable domain, completed using reference TRBV28 and TRBJ1-5, is DVKVTQSSRYLVKRTGEKVFLECVQDMDHENMFWYRQDPGLGLRLIYFSYDVKMKEKGDIPEGYSVSREKKERFSLILESASTNQTSMYLCASSTLRGYSNQPQHFGDGTRLSIL.

V gene TRBV7-9 combines with J gene TRBJ2-3, with D possibly matching TRBD1 (5 bases). The germline CDR1 and CDR2 sequences are SEHNR and FQNEAQ (reference sequence). CDR3 length: 14 residues. V was shortened by 5 bases and J by 0 bases, with 9 bases between the two germline ends. CDR3 DNA sequence: TGTGCCAGCAGCCCCAGGGCCAGCACAGATACGCAGTATTTT. Protein sequence: CASSPRASTDTQYF.

The genes are TRBV6-1 and TRBJ2-3, with D possibly TRBD2 on 6 matching bases. V lost 2 bases to trimming and J lost 6 bases, with 18 bases between them. The CDR3 extends over 16 amino acids. The germline CDR1 and CDR2 sequences are MNHNS and SASEGT. The chain's CDR3 is CASSERRGALRDTQYF. CDR3 nucleotides: TGTGCCAGCAGTGAAAGGAGGGGAGCCCTCCGGGATACGCAGTATTTT.

The chain carries TRBV9 and TRBJ2-3; D is perhaps TRBD2 (7 bases). The CDR3 has 15 amino acids. V lost 4 bases and J 2 bases, leaving 14 bases between the germline ends. From germline, CDR1 is SGDLS and CDR2 YYNGEE. The CDR3 protein is CASSTRGGLTDTQYF. Written as DNA, the CDR3 is TGTGCCAGCAGCACCAGGGGAGGGCTCACAGATACGCAGTATTTT.

The rearrangement joins TRBV20-1 to TRBJ1-5; tentative D call: TRBD1 (5 bases). This CDR3 spans 14 amino acids. Trimming cost V 3 bases and J 0 bases, with 9 bases left between them. CDR1 is DFQATT and CDR2 is SNEGSKA in the germline V gene (reference sequence). CDR3 in amino acids: CSASKGPSNQPQHF. The CDR3 DNA reads as TGCAGTGCTAGTAAGGGGCCTAGCAATCAGCCCCAGCATTTT.

The CDR3, as DNA: TGTGCCAGCAGCGCGGGACCGAACACTGAAGCTTTCTTT. It specifies CASSAGPNTEAFF. This chain links TRBV9 with TRBJ1-1, with D possibly being TRBD1 (5 bases). The germline gives CDR1 SGDLS, CDR2 YYNGEE. The V end was cut by 3 bases, the J end by 1 base, with 7 bases between. The CDR3 sequence is 13 residues long.

J is TRBJ2-1 and V is TRBV11-3; D might be TRBD1 (5 bases). Germline V lookup: CDR1 SGHNT, CDR2 YENEEA. The CDR3 has 15 residues. Trimming removed 1 base from V and 5 bases from J, with 12 bases in between. In DNA, the CDR3 is TGTGCCAGCAGCTTAGGACAGCTTTCTAACAATGAGCAGTTCTTC. It is translated as CASSLGQLSNNEQFF.

Only a few counts were recorded for this clone. The chain couples TRBV5-1 to TRBJ1-1; D possibly corresponds to TRBD1 (5 bases). CDR1 is SGHRS, CDR2 YFSETQ, per germline. Deletions cut 2 bases from V and 4 bases from J, with 6 bases between. The CDR3 is 12 amino acids. The CDR3 loop is CASSFGTTEAFF. In DNA form, the CDR3 reads TGCGCCAGCAGCTTCGGGACCACTGAAGCTTTCTTT. The complete variable domain, with remaining parts taken from reference TRBV5-1 and TRBJ1-1, reads KAGVTQTPRYLIKTRGQQVTLSCSPISGHRSVSWYQQTPGQGLQFLFEYFSETQRNKGNFPGRFSGRQFSNSRSEMNVSTLELGDSALYLCASSFGTTEAFFGQGTRLTVV.

Turning to this clone: The junction and the germline gene differ at one end; a read error may be behind it. The chain is built from TRBV7-7 and TRBJ2-2, with 10 bases identical to TRBD2. Germline V gene data show CDR1 as SSHAT and CDR2 as FNYEAQ (reference sequence). This CDR3 has 17 amino acids. CDR3 protein: CASSSDPAGGVSGELFF. CDR3 DNA sequence: TGTGCTAGCAGCTCTGACCCAGCGGGAGGGGTCTCCGGGGAGCTGTTTTTT.

The chain combines TRBV14 with TRBJ2-5; 8 nucleotides align to TRBD1. The CDR3 runs to 15 residues. Trimming at V came to 2 bases and at J to 1 base, leaving 3 bases not matched to a gene. Germline V CDR1 and CDR2: SGHDN, FVKESK. CDR3 DNA: TGTGCCAGCAGCCAAATACAGGGGGTCCAAGAGACCCAGTACTTC. It translates to CASSQIQGVQETQYF.

This clone was seen just once. This chain links TRBV6-1 with TRBJ1-5, with 7 bases identical to TRBD1. The germline V gene has CDR1 MNHNS and CDR2 SASEGT. The length of the CDR3 is 16 residues. V was clipped by 2 bases and J by 7 bases; unmatched bases: 11. The CDR3 bases are TGTGCCAGCAGTGAAAGCCCGGAGGGGGCGAACCAGCCCCAGCATTTT. Translation gives CASSESPEGANQPQHF.